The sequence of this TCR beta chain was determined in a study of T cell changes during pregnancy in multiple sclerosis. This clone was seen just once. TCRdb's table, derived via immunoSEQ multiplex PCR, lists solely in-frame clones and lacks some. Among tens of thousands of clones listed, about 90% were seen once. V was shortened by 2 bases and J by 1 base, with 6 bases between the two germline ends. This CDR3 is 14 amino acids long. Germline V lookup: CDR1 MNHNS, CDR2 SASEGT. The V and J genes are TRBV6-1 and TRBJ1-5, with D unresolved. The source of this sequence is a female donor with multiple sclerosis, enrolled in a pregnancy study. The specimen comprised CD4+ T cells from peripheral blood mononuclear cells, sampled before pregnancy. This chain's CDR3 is CASSEFYSNQPQHF. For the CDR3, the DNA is TGTGCCAGCAGTGAATTCTACAGCAATCAGCCCCAGCATTTT.